This record looks at one T cell receptor beta chain sequence and its context. Antigen: not known. Germline loops: CDR1 MNHNS, CDR2 SASEGT. Between the trimmed V and J ends, which lost 6 bases and 10 bases, there was a span of 19 bases. This CDR3 region has 14 residues. This specimen belongs to a study of CD8 T cells in ankylosing spondylitis. Study-wide points: Earlier work had already found some motif variants in reactive arthritis synovial fluid and blood. Reports say disease-linked clones showed up significantly more in matched ankylosing spondylitis synovial fluid. It appeared that ankylosing spondylitis blood was characterized by a TCR beta motif of seven or eight highly homologous variants. Relatively scarce in peripheral blood, disease-linked clones were CD8+.

The TCR beta libraries were generated through quantitative 5'-RACE incorporating molecular barcodes. One entry per CDR3 protein, called by TCRdb with MiXCR from the 5' RACE reads. Counted here are 500,000 to 550,000 distinct CDR3 sequences, 12% occurring once; the ten biggest clones make up approximately 6.2%. The sequenced sample was blood, either unsorted or a sorted T cell fraction (not recorded which). This TCR came from a male donor with ankylosing spondylitis. The genes are TRBV6-1 and TRBJ2-1; the D gene is possibly TRBD1 (6 bases). The DNA for the CDR3 is TGTGCCAGCAGGGTCCAGGGGACCTTAAGGGAGCAGTTCTTC. It specifies CASRVQGTLREQFF.